Following are 10 T cell receptor beta chains from one sample sequenced in a study of CD8 T cells in Susac syndrome. RNA, at roughly 0.45 to 1 ug, was reverse transcribed with random hexamers. MiXCR, run by TCRdb on the immunoSEQ multiplex PCR reads, gives a single entry per CDR3 protein. Of around 110,000 distinct CDR3 sequences listed, roughly 95% are singletons. Sample: CD8+ T cells from PBMCs. The receptors were gathered from a human donor with Susac syndrome.

The CDR3 DNA sequence: TGTGCCAGCAGCTTAGCCAGCTATGGCTACACCTTC. This gives the protein CASSLASYGYTF. The chain is built from TRBV7-9 and TRBJ1-2, with D unresolved. The CDR3 length is 12 residues. CDR1 and CDR2 from the germline V gene are SEHNR and FQNEAQ (reference sequence). Trimming removed 0 bases at V and 4 bases at J, with 3 bases between.

The chain has TRBV6-6 and TRBJ1-2; no definite D call. The V end was cut by 6 bases, the J end by 8 bases, with 13 bases between. The CDR3 contains 12 residues. Germline V lookup: CDR1 MNHNY, CDR2 SVGAGI (reference sequence). Written as DNA, the CDR3 is TGTGCCAGCAGGTCGACGGATTTAGGCTACACCTTC. Its translation: CASRSTDLGYTF.

The chain uses TRBV6-6 and TRBJ2-3, with unresolved D. With 6 bases removed from V and 2 bases from J, the gap between germline ends came to 15 bases. Germline V gene data show CDR1 as MNHNY and CDR2 as SVGAGI (reference sequence). This CDR3 is built from 15 residues. CDR3 residues: CASSPRDILTDTQYF. The CDR3 nucleotides are TGTGCCAGCAGCCCCCGAGACATCCTCACAGATACGCAGTATTTT.

The chain joins TRBV20-1 to TRBJ1-5, with 10 bases matching TRBD1. Germline lookup yields CDR1 DFQATT and CDR2 SNEGSKA (reference sequence). Unmatched junction bases numbered 6, after V lost 1 base and J lost 0 bases. The CDR3 has 17 amino acids. Here the CDR3 DNA reads TGCAGTGCTAGAGGACAGGGGGCCCCTTATAGCAATCAGCCCCAGCATTTT. It encodes CSARGQGAPYSNQPQHF.

The gene calls are TRBV3-1 and TRBJ2-1, with 11 nucleotides matching TRBD2. CDR1 LGHDT and CDR2 YNNKEL come from the germline V gene (reference sequence). CDR3 size: 18 residues. Germline trimming cut 4 bases from V and 3 bases from J; bases unmatched to any gene: 11. As DNA, the CDR3 is TGTGCCAGCAGCCTAAAAGGGGGACTAGCGGACCACTACAATGAGCAGTTCTTC. Translation: CASSLKGGLADHYNEQFF.

This clonotype is a singleton in its sample. The CDR3 DNA is TGTGCCAGCAGTTTATATTACAGGGACTATGGCTACACCTTC. It specifies CASSLYYRDYGYTF. The chain joins TRBV27 to TRBJ1-2; tentative D call: TRBD1 (6 bases). The V gene's germline CDR1 is MNHEY and CDR2 SMNVEV (reference sequence). Trimming shortened V by 1 base and J by 3 bases, and 9 bases separated the two germline ends. This CDR3 has 14 residues.

This clonotype has a handful of counts. This rearrangement joins TRBV18 to TRBJ2-1; a possible D gene is TRBD1 (5 bases). Looked up from germline, CDR1 is KGHSH and CDR2 is LQKENI. V lost 3 bases to trimming and J lost 3 bases, with 9 bases between them. The CDR3 spans 14 residues. The CDR3 reads CASSPGQGYNEQFF. The CDR3 region has the DNA TGTGCCAGCTCACCGGGCCAGGGCTACAATGAGCAGTTCTTC.

This clonotype was recorded a few times. The gene calls are TRBV18 and TRBJ2-7; D gene ambiguous. The CDR3 runs 13 residues. Per germline, CDR1 KGHSH and CDR2 LQKENI. Trimming left V 2 bases short and J 0 bases short, with 5 bases between. The CDR3 DNA follows: TGTGCCAGCTCACCAGGGGACTCCTACGAGCAGTACTTC. Translation gives CASSPGDSYEQYF.

V is TRBV11-2 and J is TRBJ2-2; 9 bases align to TRBD1. Germline CDR1 is SGHAT and CDR2 is FQNNGV. The CDR3 has 16 residues. V lost 7 bases, J lost 8 bases, and 14 bases stayed unmatched. The CDR3 DNA follows: TGTGCCAGCACATCCACCGTTCACAGGGGGCAGGGGGAGCTGTTTTTT. Its translation: CASTSTVHRGQGELFF.

The table lists this clonotype with a count of one. The chain combines TRBV6-5 with TRBJ1-2; D unclear. The CDR3 runs to 17 residues. Germline V lookup: CDR1 MNHEY, CDR2 SVGAGI. V lost 0 bases, J lost 2 bases, and 16 bases lay in between. This CDR3 is CASSYSLAHGRNYGYTF. In nucleotides, the CDR3 is TGTGCCAGCAGTTACTCCCTGGCACACGGGCGGAACTATGGCTACACCTTC.